A single sample is the source of the 17 T cell receptor beta chains below, sequenced in a study of T cells in Graves' hyperthyroidism and ophthalmopathy. The TCR beta CDR3 regions underwent amplification using RNA transcripts as the source. First-round RT-PCR with HTBI primers amplified the TCR CDR3 region. TCRdb re-analysed the multiplex PCR reads in MiXCR, keeping a single row per CDR3 protein. The table lists about 99,000 distinct CDR3 sequences, roughly 47% of them singletons. Specimen: blood. The receptors were sampled from a middle-aged man with Graves' hyperthyroidism.

Details on this clonotype: It may be a read error: a sequence one base away is much more abundant. The V call is TRBV4-1, the J call TRBJ1-1, with 9 bases fitting TRBD1. The CDR3 contains 15 residues. Germline CDR1 and CDR2: MGHRA and YSYEKL. CDR3 in DNA: TGCGCCCGCAGCCAAGAGGGGACAGGGCTCACTGAAGCTTTCTTT. Its translation: CARSQEGTGLTEAFF.

The sample holds many counts of this clonotype. V gene TRBV5-1 combines with J gene TRBJ1-3; 8 nucleotides match TRBD1. The germline V gene encodes CDR1 SGHRS and CDR2 YFSETQ. J was trimmed by 0 bases and V by 4 bases; bases with no gene match: 6. There are 16 residues in the CDR3. The chain's CDR3 is CASSPTGAYSGNTIYF. CDR3 nucleotide sequence: TGCGCCAGCAGCCCGACAGGGGCCTACTCTGGAAACACCATATATTTT.

This clonotype has at least ten counts. V is TRBV5-6 and J is TRBJ2-2; TRBD1 aligns across 11 bases. V was clipped by 0 bases and J by 3 bases; unmatched bases: 1. There are 16 residues in the CDR3. Germline V gives CDR1 SGHDT, CDR2 YYEEEE. The CDR3 region has the DNA TGTGCCAGCAGCTTGGGGGACAGGGGGTACACCGGGGAGCTGTTTTTT. This sequence encodes CASSLGDRGYTGELFF.

The chain has TRBV20-1 and TRBJ2-5, with 8 bases fitting TRBD1. Per germline, CDR1 DFQATT and CDR2 SNEGSKA (reference sequence). Trimming took 6 bases from V and 4 from J; bases not matched to a gene: 13. The CDR3 is 15 residues long. The CDR3 DNA is TGCAGTGCCAGCAGTCGACGACAGGGGCCAGAGACCCAGTACTTC. This sequence encodes CSASSRRQGPETQYF.

As for this clonotype: Just one base apart from a much larger clone, this may be a read error. The chain has TRBV5-6 and TRBJ2-5; D may be TRBD1 (6 bases). Deletions cut 5 bases from V and 4 bases from J, with 15 bases between. CDR1 and CDR2 from the germline V gene are SGHDT and YYEEEE. CDR3 length: 14 residues. The CDR3 sequence: CASSQRGYGETQYF. CDR3 coding DNA: TGTGCCAGCAGTCAGAGGGGGTACGGAGAGACCCAGTACTTC.

This chain links TRBV29-1 with TRBJ2-5, with 10 bases aligning to TRBD2. The CDR3 sequence is 13 residues long. Germline V gene sequence: CDR1 SQVTM, CDR2 ANQGSEA. After removal of 7 bases from V and 1 base from J, the junction contained 3 bases not matched to a gene. CDR3 protein: CSGVAGGQETQYF. The DNA for the CDR3 is TGCAGCGGGGTAGCGGGGGGCCAAGAGACCCAGTACTTC.

The rearrangement uses TRBV5-4 and TRBJ2-4, with 13 positions matching TRBD2. CDR3 length equals 14 residues. The J segment lost 8 bases and the V segment lost 4 bases, leaving 3 bases of the junction unmatched. CDR1 is SGHNT, CDR2 YYREEE, per germline (reference sequence). In DNA form, the CDR3 reads TGTGCCAGCAGCCCTACTAGCGGGGGGGACATTCAGTACTTC. Translation gives CASSPTSGGDIQYF.

In this sample, this clonotype turned up many times. The chain links TRBV7-9 to TRBJ1-3; TRBD1 aligns across 10 bases. V was pared by 6 bases and J by 3 bases, with 5 bases of the junction left unmatched. The CDR3 length is 15 residues. CDR1 and CDR2 (germline): SEHNR, FQNEAQ (reference sequence). CDR3 amino acids: CASSGQGVGGNTIYF. CDR3 nucleotide sequence: TGTGCCAGCAGTGGACAGGGGGTTGGTGGAAACACCATATATTTT.

V is TRBV12-3 or TRBV12-4 and J is TRBJ2-5; D gene uncertain. This CDR3 is built from 17 residues. Trimming stripped 4 bases from V and 4 bases from J, with 22 bases between. As DNA, the CDR3 is TGTGCCAGCAGTTCCTGGGCCCGCGGAATAATAGGAGAGACCCAGTACTTC. As protein: CASSSWARGIIGETQYF.

Of note for this clonotype: It is likely a read error, because the conserved phenylalanine at the end of the CDR3 is missing. Written as DNA, the CDR3 is TGTGCCAGCAGCTCATGGGGCCTAGAGGGCGGGACTCTTCGCTACGAGCAGTACTCC. Translating gives CASSSWGLEGGTLRYEQYS. The chain has TRBV7-8 and TRBJ2-7; tentative D call: TRBD2 (6 bases). The CDR3 runs 19 residues. The V end lost 4 bases, the J end lost 3 bases, and 28 bases lay between the germline ends. Germline V gene lookup returns CDR1 SGHVS and CDR2 FQNEAQ.

V and J are TRBV19 and TRBJ1-5, with D maybe TRBD1 (5 bases). Germline values: CDR1 LNHDA, CDR2 SQIVND (reference sequence). The CDR3 covers 14 residues. V was clipped by 11 bases and J by 6 bases, with 20 bases between them. CDR3 sequence: CAWSNRAGSQPQHF. As DNA, the CDR3 is TGTGCCTGGAGTAATCGGGCAGGGAGTCAGCCCCAGCATTTT.

The chain carries TRBV11-1 and TRBJ2-3, with 12 bases matching TRBD2. The CDR3 length is 14 residues. The trim removed 8 bases at V and 5 bases at J, leaving 5 bases unmatched. Germline V gene lookup returns CDR1 SGHAT and CDR2 FQDESV (reference sequence). The CDR3 region has the DNA TGTGCCAGCGGCCTAGCGGGAGGGGGAGATACGCAGTATTTT. This encodes CASGLAGGGDTQYF.

The sample holds a few counts of this clonotype. A read error is possible here, since a much larger clone lies one base away. The chain combines TRBV4-1 with TRBJ1-1, with unresolved D. V lost 3 bases, J lost 9 bases, and 17 bases lay in between. This CDR3 spans 14 amino acids. Germline loops: CDR1 MGHRA, CDR2 YSYEKL. CDR3 bases: TGCGCCAGCAGCCATCCGGGCGACGAAGTGAAAGCTTTCTTT. It translates to CASSHPGDEVKAFF.

Regarding this clonotype: Given the absence of the conserved phenylalanine or tryptophan at the CDR3 end, a read error is likely. The DNA is left out, because the CDR3 cannot be placed on it with certainty; the CDR3 is given as TCRdb lists it. V gene TRBV29-1 combines with J gene TRBJ1-1. The CDR3 region is 11 residues in length, termini included. CDR1 is SQVTM and CDR2 is ANQGSEA in the germline V gene. This chain's CDR3 is CSVDHNNEQFC.

The chain joins TRBV7-2 to TRBJ2-7; D is undetermined. The CDR3 runs to 11 residues. From germline, CDR1 is SGHTA and CDR2 FQGNSA. V lost 4 bases, J lost 5 bases, and 6 bases lay in between. Here the CDR3 DNA reads TGTGCCAGCAGCTCTTTCCACGAGCAGTACTTC. It yields the protein CASSSFHEQYF.

This chain joins TRBV7-2 and TRBJ2-5; D possibly uses TRBD1 or TRBD2 (6 bases each). V was clipped by 6 bases and J by 4 bases, with 18 bases between them. Germline values: CDR1 SGHTA, CDR2 FQGNSA. The CDR3 is 15 residues long. This chain's CDR3 is CASSLGRGGRETQYF. The CDR3, as DNA: TGTGCCAGCAGTTTGGGCCGAGGGGGGCGAGAGACCCAGTACTTC. The variable domain in full, with the rest retrieved from reference TRBV7-2 and TRBJ2-5, is GAGVSQSPSNKVTEKGKDVELRCDPISGHTALYWYRQSLGQGLEFLIYFQGNSAPDKSGLPSDRFSAERTGGSVSTLTIQRTQQEDSAVYLCASSLGRGGRETQYFGPGTRLLVL.

In its sample, this clonotype was seen a few times. This chain connects TRBV2 to TRBJ2-5; 8 bases match TRBD1. This CDR3 is 12 amino acids long. Germline V lookup: CDR1 SNHLY, CDR2 FYNNEI. V shed 7 bases, J shed 9 bases, and the junction held 7 bases outside the gene matches. As DNA, the CDR3 is TGTGCCAGCAAACCGGGACAGGAGCCCCAGTACTTC. Its protein product is CASKPGQEPQYF.